This note documents a single T cell receptor (beta chain) sequence. The antigen is undetermined. Clones were read by immunoSEQ multiplex PCR, and TCRdb kept only the in-frame ones, dropping some. This sample has 100,000 to 120,000 clones, with roughly 90% found just once. V was trimmed by 6 bases and J by 0 bases, leaving 12 bases between them. Per the germline V gene, CDR1 is SGDLS and CDR2 is YYNGEE. The CDR3 is 15 amino acids. These data come from a study of T cell responses to AZD1222 COVID-19 vaccine. Study findings and constraints: Within unmutated variant regions lay the reported targets of nearly half of spike-specific TCRs.

The receptor was isolated from an adult who received the AZD1222 COVID-19 vaccine. This chain uses TRBV9 with TRBJ1-4; D is ambiguous. Here the sequenced sample was peripheral blood, taken 28 days after the second AZD1222 dose. The CDR3 DNA reads TGTGCCAGCACCCAAACGGCCTCAACTAATGAAAAACTGTTTTTT. Translated, it gives CASTQTASTNEKLFF.